One and the same sample provided the 7 T cell receptor beta chains below, sequenced in a study of memory CD4+ T cells and cytomegalovirus serostatus. Data came from immunoSEQ multiplex PCR; TCRdb stores just in-frame clones and leaves some out. The sample includes some 57,000 clones, less than 80% of them seen just once. The sort gate was single viable CD3+CD4+CD8-CD45RO+ cells for memory CD4+ T cells. The sequencing sample was made of memory CD4+ T cells from blood. Every receptor here comes from an adult in good health and CMV-seronegative.

The J gene is TRBJ1-1, the V gene TRBV5-4, with D tentatively TRBD1 (6 bases). With 3 bases removed from V and 0 bases from J, the gap between germline ends came to 15 bases. Looked up from germline, CDR1 is SGHNT and CDR2 is YYREEE (reference sequence). The CDR3 length is 16 residues. The CDR3 nucleotides read TGTGCCAGCAGCTCCTCCCCCAGGGGCATGAACACTGAAGCTTTCTTT. This codes for CASSSSPRGMNTEAFF.

This clone was found a few times. This chain uses TRBV9 with TRBJ1-1; D ambiguous. The CDR3 consists of 14 residues. V gave up 4 bases and J gave up 0 bases, with 10 bases separating them. In germline, CDR1 is SGDLS, CDR2 YYNGEE. The CDR3 is CASSSLSLNTEAFF. The CDR3 nucleotides are TGTGCCAGCAGCTCCCTTTCATTGAACACTGAAGCTTTCTTT.

The gene calls are TRBV19 and TRBJ1-5; possible D gene TRBD1, 6 bases. CDR1 is LNHDA and CDR2 is SQIVND in the germline V gene (reference sequence). The CDR3 extends over 15 amino acids. V was shortened by 7 bases and J by 2 bases, with 15 bases between the two germline ends. CDR3 protein: CASTMGGTGNQPQHF. The CDR3 bases are TGTGCCAGTACTATGGGGGGCACGGGCAATCAGCCCCAGCATTTT.

This clone was counted a few times. J is TRBJ1-2 and V is TRBV27; TRBD1 might be the D (6 bases). The CDR3 extends over 14 amino acids. V was shortened by 8 bases and J by 8 bases, with 21 bases between the two germline ends. Germline CDR1 and CDR2: MNHEY and SMNVEV (reference sequence). The CDR3 region is CASGAQGTVGGYTF. The DNA of the CDR3 is TGTGCCAGCGGGGCTCAGGGGACTGTGGGGGGCTACACCTTC.

This clone showed up just a few times. The rearrangement uses TRBV9 and TRBJ1-1; 9 bases are a match to TRBD1. The junction had 9 bases not matched to a gene; V was cut back by 2 bases and J by 10 bases. Germline assignment: CDR1 SGDLS and CDR2 YYNGEE. The CDR3 spans 14 residues. The CDR3 DNA reads as TGTGCCAGCAGCGTCGGGACAGGGTATGCTCTAGCTTTCTTT. Protein sequence: CASSVGTGYALAFF.

The chain uses TRBV5-6 and TRBJ2-7; either TRBD1 or TRBD2 may supply D (5 bases each). CDR3 length: 13 residues. V was pared by 4 bases and J by 6 bases, with 14 bases between. Per germline, CDR1 SGHDT and CDR2 YYEEEE. The CDR3 spells CASSTGAGGEQYF. DNA of the CDR3: TGTGCCAGCAGCACCGGGGCAGGTGGCGAGCAGTACTTC. The variable domain in full, completed from reference TRBV5-6 and TRBJ2-7, reads DAGVTQSPTHLIKTRGQQVTLRCSPKSGHDTVSWYQQALGQGPQFIFQYYEEEERQRGNFPDRFSGHQFPNYSSELNVNALLLGDSALYLCASSTGAGGEQYFGPGTRLTVT.

The rearrangement uses TRBV7-8 and TRBJ2-3; D not certain. The CDR3 spans 14 residues. Germline CDR1 is SGHVS and CDR2 is FQNEAQ. Trimming took 4 bases from V and 0 from J, leaving 8 bases between them. CDR3 sequence: CASSSSASTDTQYF. For the CDR3, the DNA is TGTGCCAGCAGCTCATCTGCTAGCACAGATACGCAGTATTTT.